These 31 T cell receptor beta chains originate from one sample sequenced in a study of cytomegalovirus exposure and HLA in healthy donors. This PCR relied on a set of 60 Vbeta primers and 13 Jbeta primers. The protocol was immunoSEQ multiplex PCR, while the TCRdb copy is restricted to in-frame clones and leaves out a portion. The top ten clones hold about 1% of a sample with around 150,000 clones, 79% of them seen once. Input material: PBMCs. The receptors were gathered from a male donor in good health and CMV-seronegative.

This clone occurred a few times. The V and J genes are TRBV27 and TRBJ1-4; no firm D call. V shed 6 bases and J shed 4 bases, with 9 bases lying between them. Germline V gene lookup returns CDR1 MNHEY and CDR2 SMNVEV (reference sequence). There are 13 residues in the CDR3. The CDR3 reads CASRRLNNEKLFF. The DNA of the CDR3 is TGTGCCAGCAGGAGGTTGAATAATGAAAAACTGTTTTTT.

The CDR3 DNA reads TGCGCCAGCAGCCACCAAAGGAGCTCCTACAATGAGCAGTTCTTC. Its protein is CASSHQRSSYNEQFF. V and J are TRBV4-3 and TRBJ2-1; D is undetermined. Looked up from germline, CDR1 is LGHNA and CDR2 is YSLEER. Trimming left V 3 bases short and J 0 bases short, with 9 bases between. This CDR3 has 15 residues.

With regard to this clone: The junction and the germline gene differ at one end; a read error may be behind it. The V and J genes are TRBV7-7 and TRBJ2-5, with D tentatively TRBD1 (6 bases). Germline V CDR1 and CDR2: SSHAT, FNYEAQ (reference sequence). The CDR3 extends over 14 amino acids. The CDR3 protein is CASSQGRGQETQYF. CDR3 coding DNA: TGTGCTAGCAGCCAGGGCAGGGGCCAAGAGACCCAGTACTTC.

This sequence joins TRBV29-1 and TRBJ2-5; 7 bases map to TRBD2. CDR3 length: 14 residues. The V segment lost 3 bases and the J segment 5 bases; nucleotides outside the gene matches: 9. Germline lookup yields CDR1 SQVTM and CDR2 ANQGSEA. In DNA form, the CDR3 reads TGCAGCGTTGAGTGGGGAGGGTCTGGTGAGACCCAGTACTTC. Its translation is CSVEWGGSGETQYF.

The chain uses TRBV11-2 and TRBJ2-7; TRBD2 is a possible D gene (5 bases). Germline assignment: CDR1 SGHAT and CDR2 FQNNGV. Deletions cut 1 base from V and 1 base from J, with 11 bases between. There are 15 residues in the CDR3. The CDR3 region is CASSLVRTASYEQYF. The CDR3 nucleotides are TGTGCCAGCAGCTTAGTAAGGACTGCTTCCTACGAGCAGTACTTC.

The CDR3 region has the DNA TGCGCCAGCAGCCCAGGGCAGGTTGCGAACACCGGGGAGCTGTTTTTT. This translates into CASSPGQVANTGELFF. This chain joins TRBV4-1 and TRBJ2-2; D possibly corresponds to TRBD1 (5 bases). CDR3 length: 16 residues. The ends were cut back, 4 bases at V and 0 bases at J, with 12 bases in the middle. Germline values: CDR1 MGHRA, CDR2 YSYEKL.

The CDR3 is CASSTRTDPNSPLHF. CDR3 in DNA: TGTGCCAGCAGCACTAGGACAGACCCCAATTCACCCCTCCACTTT. The chain carries TRBV7-2 and TRBJ1-6, with D possibly TRBD1 on 6 matching bases. The length of the CDR3 is 15 residues. The germline V gene encodes CDR1 SGHTA and CDR2 FQGNSA. Trimming left V 5 bases short and J 7 bases short, with 15 bases between.

The chain recombines TRBV6-4 with TRBJ1-6; D is unresolved. From germline, CDR1 is MRHNA and CDR2 SNTAGT. CDR3 size: 13 residues. V lost 3 bases to trimming and J lost 9 bases, with 9 bases between them. The CDR3 protein is CASSENSISPLHF. The CDR3, as DNA: TGTGCCAGCAGTGAAAACAGTATTTCACCCCTCCACTTT.

J is TRBJ1-2 and V is TRBV9; 8 bases agree with TRBD1. Unmatched junction bases numbered 7, after V lost 0 bases and J lost 0 bases. The CDR3 consists of 17 residues. CDR1 is SGDLS and CDR2 is YYNGEE in the germline V gene. This CDR3 reads CASSVGQGALANYGYTF. CDR3 nucleotide sequence: TGTGCCAGCAGCGTAGGGCAGGGGGCTCTAGCTAACTATGGCTACACCTTC.

The gene calls are TRBV6-6 and TRBJ2-7; maybe TRBD1 (5 bases). The ends were cut back, 4 bases at V and 4 bases at J, with 14 bases in the middle. The CDR3 covers 14 residues. Germline loops: CDR1 MNHNY, CDR2 SVGAGI (reference sequence). CDR3 DNA sequence: TGTGCCAGCAGTTTCCAGGGTACAACTTACGAGCAGTACTTC. This sequence encodes CASSFQGTTYEQYF.

The V gene is TRBV4-1, the J gene TRBJ1-5; D not certain. From germline, CDR1 is MGHRA and CDR2 YSYEKL. This CDR3 has 14 amino acids. The V end was cut by 0 bases, the J end by 1 base, with 4 bases between. The CDR3 sequence: CASSQDRSNQPQHF. CDR3 nucleotides: TGCGCCAGCAGCCAAGACAGGAGCAATCAGCCCCAGCATTTT.

This rearrangement joins TRBV6-6 to TRBJ1-2, with D possibly being TRBD1 (6 bases). The length of the CDR3 is 14 residues. The V end lost 2 bases, the J end lost 8 bases, and 15 bases lay between the germline ends. Germline assignment: CDR1 MNHNY and CDR2 SVGAGI (reference sequence). CDR3 DNA: TGTGCCAGCAGTTACGGCCGGGGGGCGCAGGGCTACACCTTC. Amino acid sequence: CASSYGRGAQGYTF.

A single count supports this clone. The rearrangement joins TRBV30 to TRBJ1-1, with D possibly matching TRBD1 (5 bases). Trimming shortened V by 0 bases and J by 7 bases, and 6 bases separated the two germline ends. Germline loops: CDR1 GTSNPN, CDR2 SVGIG (reference sequence). This CDR3 comprises 11 residues. CDR3 amino acids: CAWSVQDEAFF. CDR3 sequence (DNA): TGTGCCTGGAGTGTACAGGATGAAGCTTTCTTT. The full variable domain, completed using reference TRBV30 and TRBJ1-1, is SQTIHQWPATLVQPVGSPLSLECTVEGTSNPNLYWYRQAAGRGLQLLFYSVGIGQISSEVPQNLSASRPQDRQFILSSKKLLLSDSGFYLCAWSVQDEAFFGQGTRLTVV.

The rearrangement joins TRBV7-8 to TRBJ2-5, with a tentative D call TRBD1 (6 bases). V was trimmed by 6 bases and J by 1 base, leaving 9 bases between them. Germline V gene lookup returns CDR1 SGHVS and CDR2 FQNEAQ. CDR3 size: 13 residues. The CDR3 DNA is TGTGCCAGCAGTTTACAGGGCCAAGAGACCCAGTACTTC. It is translated as CASSLQGQETQYF.

The rearrangement links TRBV10-3 to TRBJ1-2; D possibly corresponds to TRBD1 (5 bases). V was pared by 4 bases and J by 4 bases, with 13 bases between. The CDR3 is 14 amino acids. Germline CDR1 and CDR2: ENHRY and SYGVKD. CDR3 bases: TGTGCCATCAGTGGGCCTGACAGTCTCTATGGCTACACCTTC. Its protein product is CAISGPDSLYGYTF.

The chain is built from TRBV5-1 and TRBJ2-1; 14 nucleotides agree with TRBD2. Germline loops: CDR1 SGHRS, CDR2 YFSETQ. The junction had 0 bases not matched to a gene; V was cut back by 3 bases and J by 1 base. The CDR3 consists of 16 residues. CDR3 nucleotides: TGCGCCAGCAGCTGGACTAGCGGGGGGTCCTACAATGAGCAGTTCTTC. It encodes CASSWTSGGSYNEQFF.

The J gene is TRBJ2-2, the V gene TRBV9; possible D gene TRBD1, 5 bases. The CDR3 extends over 19 amino acids. V lost 4 bases, J lost 2 bases, and 24 bases lay in between. The germline V gene has CDR1 SGDLS and CDR2 YYNGEE. CDR3 protein: CASSLREVGHPLNTGELFF. CDR3 sequence (DNA): TGTGCCAGCAGCCTCAGAGAGGTGGGGCACCCACTCAACACCGGGGAGCTGTTTTTT.

CDR3 nucleotide sequence: TGTGCCAGTAGCTACAGGGGTCAAGAGACCCAGTACTTC. Translation gives CASSYRGQETQYF. The genes are TRBV19 and TRBJ2-5; 7 bases are a match to TRBD1. This CDR3 contains 13 residues. CDR1 and CDR2 (germline): LNHDA, SQIVND (reference sequence). Trimming at V came to 6 bases and at J to 2 bases, leaving 3 bases not matched to a gene.

In this sample, this clone turned up a few times. The gene calls are TRBV10-3 and TRBJ2-1; 9 bases align to TRBD2. Trimming removed 5 bases from V and 5 bases from J; junction bases left unmatched: 16. From germline, CDR1 is ENHRY and CDR2 SYGVKD. This CDR3 region has 18 residues. The CDR3 sequence is CAISTPPEVAGDHNEQFF. CDR3 bases: TGTGCCATCAGTACCCCCCCGGAGGTAGCGGGGGACCACAATGAGCAGTTCTTC.

The chain recombines TRBV21-1 with TRBJ2-7; the D call of TRBD2 is as the table states it, not checked on the DNA. TRBV21-1 is a pseudogene locus. This CDR3 is built from 16 residues. The CDR3 sequence is CASSKDPSEKSYEQYF. CDR3 in DNA: TGTGCCAGCAGCAAAGATCCTAGCGAGAAATCCTACGAGCAGTACTTC.

The V gene is TRBV7-6, the J gene TRBJ2-7; 12 nucleotides line up with TRBD2. CDR1 SGHVS and CDR2 FNYEAQ come from the germline V gene. This CDR3 contains 19 residues. V shed 1 base and J 1 base; nucleotides not matched to a gene: 11. Here the CDR3 reads CASSLVSRRGLAGSYEQYF. For the CDR3, the DNA is TGTGCCAGCAGCTTAGTATCCAGGCGGGGACTAGCGGGTTCCTACGAGCAGTACTTC. Complete variable domain (other parts from reference TRBV7-6 and TRBJ2-7): GAGVSQSPRYKVTKRGQDVALRCDPISGHVSLYWYRQALGQGPEFLTYFNYEAQQDKSGLPNDRFSAERPEGSISTLTIQRTEQRDSAMYRCASSLVSRRGLAGSYEQYFGPGTRLTVT.

The J gene is TRBJ2-1, the V gene TRBV7-9, with D unresolved. The CDR3 has 14 amino acids. V was pared by 2 bases and J by 5 bases, with 10 bases between. Looked up from germline, CDR1 is SEHNR and CDR2 is FQNEAQ (reference sequence). The CDR3 region is CASSLRVTHNEQFF. CDR3 in DNA: TGTGCCAGCAGCTTACGCGTAACCCACAATGAGCAGTTCTTC.

V usage is TRBV4-3 and J usage is TRBJ2-1, with a weak D call TRBD1 (5 bases). Germline lookup yields CDR1 LGHNA and CDR2 YSLEER. The CDR3 covers 20 residues. The V end was cut by 0 bases, the J end by 7 bases, with 28 bases between. The CDR3 reads CASSQEIPGREKSVENEQFF. The CDR3 DNA follows: TGCGCCAGCAGCCAAGAAATCCCCGGCAGGGAAAAGAGTGTTGAGAATGAGCAGTTCTTC.

This clone was seen more than once but under ten times. V gene TRBV15 combines with J gene TRBJ1-5, with D maybe TRBD1 (6 bases). Trimming cost V 6 bases and J 4 bases, with 10 bases left between them. The CDR3 length is 13 residues. The germline gives CDR1 LNHNV, CDR2 YYDKDF (reference sequence). As DNA, the CDR3 is TGTGCCACCAGTCTCACAGGGAATCAGCCCCAGCATTTT. Its protein is CATSLTGNQPQHF.

The chain couples TRBV5-1 to TRBJ2-7, with D possibly TRBD1 on 6 matching bases. From germline, CDR1 is SGHRS and CDR2 YFSETQ. V lost 0 bases and J 2 bases, leaving 12 bases between the germline ends. The CDR3 has 15 residues. The CDR3 DNA reads TGCGCCAGCAGCTTGGTGGGGGCGATAACCTACGAGCAGTACTTC. It encodes CASSLVGAITYEQYF.

This clone appeared once. The CDR3 loop reads CASSVYDSHQTGELFF. CDR3 nucleotide sequence: TGTGCCAGCAGCGTATACGACTCACACCAAACCGGGGAGCTGTTTTTT. The chain employs TRBV9 and TRBJ2-2; D remains ambiguous. There are 16 residues in the CDR3. V was shortened by 1 base and J by 5 bases, with 15 bases between the two germline ends. Germline V gene data show CDR1 as SGDLS and CDR2 as YYNGEE.

The chain recombines TRBV21-1 with TRBJ2-5; the table's D call, TRBD2, was not checked against the DNA. TRBV21-1 is a recognized pseudogene. The CDR3 is 16 amino acids. This CDR3 reads CASSKVDGGAEETQYF. The DNA of the CDR3 is TGTGCCAGCAGCAAAGTAGACGGGGGGGCCGAAGAGACCCAGTACTTC.

The chain carries TRBV5-1 and TRBJ2-5; 7 bases agree with TRBD1. The CDR3 sequence is 15 residues long. V lost 3 bases to trimming and J lost 5 bases; unmatched junction nucleotides: 10. Germline CDR1 SGHRS, CDR2 YFSETQ. CDR3 amino acids: CASSSSRDSWETQYF. The CDR3 DNA sequence: TGCGCCAGCAGCTCGTCCCGGGACAGTTGGGAGACCCAGTACTTC.

The chain is built from TRBV19 and TRBJ2-3; 8 nucleotides align to TRBD2. The CDR3 contains 17 residues. Germline trimming cut 3 bases from V and 0 bases from J; bases unmatched to any gene: 8. Germline CDR1 LNHDA, CDR2 SQIVND (reference sequence). The CDR3 spells CASSIERGITSTDTQYF. CDR3 bases: TGTGCCAGTAGTATCGAGCGGGGGATCACTAGCACAGATACGCAGTATTTT.

This sequence joins TRBV7-2 and TRBJ2-1, with TRBD2 matching 8 bases. The V segment lost 6 bases and the J segment 10 bases; nucleotides outside the gene matches: 14. From germline, CDR1 is SGHTA and CDR2 FQGNSA. The CDR3 extends over 15 amino acids. The CDR3 loop is CASRPNRGGNGEQFF. CDR3 coding DNA: TGTGCCAGCAGACCTAACCGGGGGGGGAATGGGGAGCAGTTCTTC. The full variable domain, completed using reference TRBV7-2 and TRBJ2-1, is GAGVSQSPSNKVTEKGKDVELRCDPISGHTALYWYRQSLGQGLEFLIYFQGNSAPDKSGLPSDRFSAERTGGSVSTLTIQRTQQEDSAVYLCASRPNRGGNGEQFFGPGTRLTVL.

This clone was seen just once. The chain recombines TRBV5-1 with TRBJ1-2; 9 bases fit TRBD1. The CDR3 sequence is 16 residues long. V shed 0 bases and J 10 bases; nucleotides not matched to a gene: 13. Germline CDR1 and CDR2: SGHRS and YFSETQ. The CDR3 region is CASSLVVGGQGLPYTF. In DNA form, the CDR3 reads TGCGCCAGCAGCTTGGTGGTAGGGGGACAGGGCCTCCCCTACACCTTC.